This T cell receptor beta chain derives from a study of blood T cell repertoires in COVID-19. Study-wide background: Samples taken during acute and convalescent COVID-19 were collected in the United States, Italy and Spain. T cells, B-cell-depleted T cells, or PBMCs supplied cDNA or gDNA.

Authors' analysis steps: Amplification of reference gene primers was used by the study to estimate nucleated cell counts. Assay used: immunoSEQ multiplex PCR; TCRdb lists only in-frame clones, some missing. The V and J calls and clone size were taken over from that table, and D and trimming were inferred from the DNA. The sample includes 45,000 to 65,000 clones, 85% to 90% seen only once; the top ten take nearly 5%. Per germline, CDR1 MNHEY and CDR2 SVGAGI. The CDR3 totals 13 residues. The trim removed 8 bases at V and 6 bases at J, leaving 10 bases unmatched. Source material: peripheral blood. The chain links TRBV6-5 to TRBJ2-7, with 7 bases fitting TRBD1. This sequence was found in a man in his sixties with active COVID-19. CDR3 protein: CASVPTGVGEQYF. The CDR3 DNA is TGTGCCAGCGTACCTACAGGGGTCGGCGAGCAGTACTTC.